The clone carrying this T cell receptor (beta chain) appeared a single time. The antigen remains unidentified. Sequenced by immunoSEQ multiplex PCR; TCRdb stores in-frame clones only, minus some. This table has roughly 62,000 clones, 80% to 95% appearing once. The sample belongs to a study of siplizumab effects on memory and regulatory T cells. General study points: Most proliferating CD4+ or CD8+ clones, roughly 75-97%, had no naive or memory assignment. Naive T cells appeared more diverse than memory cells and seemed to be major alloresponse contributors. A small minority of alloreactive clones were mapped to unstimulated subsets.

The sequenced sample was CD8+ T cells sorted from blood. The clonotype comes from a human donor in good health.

The CDR3 bases are TGTGCCAGCAGCTTGTATGACGGATCCTACGAGCAGTACTTC. Protein sequence: CASSLYDGSYEQYF. The V call is TRBV5-5, the J call TRBJ2-7; D is ambiguous. The CDR3 loop spans 14 amino acids. Germline V gene lookup returns CDR1 SGHKS and CDR2 YYEKEE (reference sequence). Trimming removed 1 base at V and 1 base at J, with 9 bases between. The full variable domain, its missing parts supplied by reference TRBV5-5 and TRBJ2-7, is DAGVTQSPTHLIKTRGQQVTLRCSPISGHKSVSWYQQVLGQGPQFIFQYYEKEERGRGNFPDRFSARQFPNYSSELNVNALLLGDSALYLCASSLYDGSYEQYFGPGTRLTVT.